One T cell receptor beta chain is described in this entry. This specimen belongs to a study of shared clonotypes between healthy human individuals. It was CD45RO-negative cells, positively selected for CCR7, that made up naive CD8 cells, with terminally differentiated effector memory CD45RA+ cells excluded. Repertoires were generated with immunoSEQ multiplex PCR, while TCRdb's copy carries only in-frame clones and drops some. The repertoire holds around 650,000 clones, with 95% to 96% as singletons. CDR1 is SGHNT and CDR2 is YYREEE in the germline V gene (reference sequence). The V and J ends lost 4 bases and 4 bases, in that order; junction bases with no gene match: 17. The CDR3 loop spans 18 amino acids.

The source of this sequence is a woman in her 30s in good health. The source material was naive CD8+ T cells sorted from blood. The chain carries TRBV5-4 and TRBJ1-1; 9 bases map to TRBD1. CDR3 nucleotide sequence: TGTGCCAGCAGCGGTCCCGGGACAGGGAGATATTATAGCACTGAAGCTTTCTTT. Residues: CASSGPGTGRYYSTEAFF.